The rows below give T cell receptor beta chains drawn from one sample of a study of blood T cell repertoires in COVID-19. Method: immunoSEQ multiplex PCR; TCRdb's copy keeps in-frame clones and lacks some. The sample has hundreds of thousands of clones; more than 75% are singletons. Material for sequencing was PBMCs or T cells enriched from blood (not recorded which). The receptors derive from a man aged 40-50 years who had recovered from COVID-19. The CDR3 runs from the conserved cysteine through the conserved F or W. A D gene is named only where the DNA matches it firmly. Some rows mark clone size as missing; the rest say once, few, many or name a class of expanded clone.

clone size: -; J gene: TRBJ1-5; V gene: TRBV7-2; D gene: TRBD1; CDR3 DNA: TGTGCCAGCAGCACCGGGACAGGGAGTCAGCCCCAGCATTTT; CDR3 protein: CASSTGTGSQPQHF
clone size: -; J gene: TRBJ2-2; V gene: TRBV27; D gene: TRBD2; CDR3 DNA: TGTGCCAGCAGACCCCTTCTAGCGGGAGATAGTACCGGGGAGCTGTTTTTT; CDR3 protein: CASRPLLAGDSTGELFF
clone size: -; J gene: TRBJ1-4; V gene: TRBV5-1; D gene: -; CDR3 DNA: TGCGCCAGCAGCAGGGAGGGCTCTAATGAAAAACTGTTTTTT; CDR3 protein: CASSREGSNEKLFF
clone size: -; J gene: TRBJ1-6; V gene: TRBV30; D gene: -; CDR3 DNA: TGTGCCTGGACCCCGGACAGCCGTAATTCACCCCTCCACTTT; CDR3 protein: CAWTPDSRNSPLHF
clone size: -; J gene: TRBJ2-2; V gene: TRBV6-2/TRBV6-3; D gene: TRBD2; CDR3 DNA: TGTGCCAGCAGTTACCTGCGGGGGGGATGGGACACCGGGGAGCTGTTTTTT; CDR3 protein: CASSYLRGGWDTGELFF
clone size: -; J gene: TRBJ2-1; V gene: TRBV5-1; D gene: TRBD1; CDR3 DNA: TGCGCCAGCAGCATGGACAGGCGCTCCTACAATGAGCAGTTCTTC; CDR3 protein: CASSMDRRSYNEQFF
clone size: -; J gene: TRBJ1-1; V gene: TRBV4-3; D gene: TRBD1; CDR3 DNA: TGCGCCAGCAGCCAAGATGGTACAGGGGGAAACTGGCGGACTGAAGCTTTCTTT; CDR3 protein: CASSQDGTGGNWRTEAFF
clone size: few; J gene: TRBJ2-7; V gene: TRBV12-3/TRBV12-4; D gene: -; CDR3 DNA: TGTGCCAGCAGTTTAGACAGGAGTTACGAGCAGTACTTC; CDR3 protein: CASSLDRSYEQYF
clone size: -; J gene: TRBJ2-5; V gene: TRBV4-3; D gene: TRBD2; CDR3 DNA: TGCGCCAGCAGCCAAGCGCCAGTAGCGGGGGGGCGGGAGACCCAGTACTTC; CDR3 protein: CASSQAPVAGGRETQYF
clone size: -; J gene: TRBJ1-5; V gene: TRBV19; D gene: TRBD1; CDR3 DNA: TGTGCCAGTAGTATGGGGACAGGAGGCAATCAGCCCCAGCATTTT; CDR3 protein: CASSMGTGGNQPQHF
clone size: -; J gene: TRBJ2-3; V gene: TRBV4-2; D gene: TRBD2; CDR3 DNA: TGTGCCAGCAGCCAAGGCCTAGGACTAGCGGGAGGCGCAGATACGCAGTATTTT; CDR3 protein: CASSQGLGLAGGADTQYF
clone size: -; J gene: TRBJ2-5; V gene: TRBV6-5; D gene: -; CDR3 DNA: TGTGCCAGCAGCGGACTGCCCTTGCCGGAGACCCAGTACTTC; CDR3 protein: CASSGLPLPETQYF
clone size: -; J gene: TRBJ2-7; V gene: TRBV9; D gene: -; CDR3 DNA: TGTGCCAGCAGCCCTTCCCTCGGACAGTCAGGTGTACACGAGCAGTACTTC; CDR3 protein: CASSPSLGQSGVHEQYF
clone size: -; J gene: TRBJ1-5; V gene: TRBV11-2; D gene: TRBD1; CDR3 DNA: TGTGCCAGCGGGACAGGTGGGCCTCAGCCCCAGCATTTT; CDR3 protein: CASGTGGPQPQHF
clone size: -; J gene: TRBJ1-1; V gene: TRBV28; D gene: -; CDR3 DNA: TGTGCCAGCAGCCCAGTCACCGTCACTGAAGCTTTCTTT; CDR3 protein: CASSPVTVTEAFF
clone size: -; J gene: TRBJ2-5; V gene: TRBV2; D gene: -; CDR3 DNA: TGTGCCAGCAGTGAGGAAAGGGCCTCGGGAGAAGGGACCCAGTACTTC; CDR3 protein: CASSEERASGEGTQYF
clone size: -; J gene: TRBJ1-6; V gene: TRBV29-1; D gene: -; CDR3 DNA: TGCAGCGTCGCCCCGAACAGGGAGTCACCCCTCCACTTT; CDR3 protein: CSVAPNRESPLHF
clone size: -; J gene: TRBJ1-5; V gene: TRBV30; D gene: TRBD1; CDR3 DNA: TGTGCCTGGAGTGGGGGTCAGACAGGGCCCAGTCAGCCCCAGCATTTT; CDR3 protein: CAWSGGQTGPSQPQHF
clone size: -; J gene: TRBJ2-3; V gene: TRBV5-6; D gene: -; CDR3 DNA: TGTGCCAGCAGCCTCAAGGGGCCTGGTTCGGAAGATACGCAGTATTTT; CDR3 protein: CASSLKGPGSEDTQYF
clone size: -; J gene: TRBJ2-1; V gene: TRBV7-2; D gene: -; CDR3 DNA: TGTGCCAGCAGCCCCGCCGGCGGAGTCTATGAGCAGTTCTTC; CDR3 protein: CASSPAGGVYEQFF
clone size: -; J gene: TRBJ1-1; V gene: TRBV28; D gene: TRBD1; CDR3 DNA: TGTGCCAGCAGCGCCGACAGGGGGTTAGCTGAAGCTTTCTTT; CDR3 protein: CASSADRGLAEAFF
clone size: -; J gene: TRBJ1-5; V gene: TRBV18; D gene: TRBD1; CDR3 DNA: TGTGCCAGCTCACCGACAGGGGATCAGCCCCAGCATTTT; CDR3 protein: CASSPTGDQPQHF
clone size: once; J gene: TRBJ2-5; V gene: TRBV5-1; D gene: -; CDR3 DNA: TGCGCCAGCAGCCTGGCTTGGGGCGGCCAGGAGACCCAGTACTTC; CDR3 protein: CASSLAWGGQETQYF
clone size: -; J gene: TRBJ2-3; V gene: TRBV6-5; D gene: -; CDR3 DNA: TGTGCCAGCAGGAAAGGGGACTTCAACCGCAATACGCAGTATTTT; CDR3 protein: CASRKGDFNRNTQYF
clone size: -; J gene: TRBJ2-6; V gene: TRBV2; D gene: TRBD1; CDR3 DNA: TGTGCCAGCATTCGGGACAGGGGGCTGTTCACTGGGGCCAACGTCCTGACTTTC; CDR3 protein: CASIRDRGLFTGANVLTF
clone size: few; J gene: TRBJ1-6; V gene: TRBV3-1/TRBV3-2; D gene: -; CDR3 DNA: TGTGCCAGCAGCCAAGATATCTCCTATAATTCACCCCTCCACTTT; CDR3 protein: CASSQDISYNSPLHF
clone size: -; J gene: TRBJ1-5; V gene: TRBV10-1; D gene: -; CDR3 DNA: TGCGCCAGCAGAGATGTACGGGACATTAGCAATCAGCCCCAGCATTTT; CDR3 protein: CASRDVRDISNQPQHF
clone size: -; J gene: TRBJ2-1; V gene: TRBV28; D gene: TRBD1; CDR3 DNA: TGTGCCAGCAGTTCGGGACAGATCGGAGAGCAGTTCTTC; CDR3 protein: CASSSGQIGEQFF
clone size: once; J gene: TRBJ2-5; V gene: TRBV7-2; D gene: -; CDR3 DNA: TGTGCCAGCAGCTCTTCCGCTATCCAGTACTTC; CDR3 protein: CASSSSAIQYF
clone size: -; J gene: TRBJ2-2; V gene: TRBV4-3; D gene: TRBD2; CDR3 DNA: TGCGCCAGCAGCGTCGGGGGGGGCACGGACACCGGGGAGCTGTTTTTT; CDR3 protein: CASSVGGGTDTGELFF
clone size: -; J gene: TRBJ2-1; V gene: TRBV7-9; D gene: TRBD2; CDR3 DNA: TGTGCCAGCAGCTCCCCGGGACTAGCGATCAGTAATGAGCAGTTCTTC; CDR3 protein: CASSSPGLAISNEQFF
clone size: -; J gene: TRBJ2-1; V gene: TRBV9; D gene: TRBD2; CDR3 DNA: TGTGCCAGCACCGTGCTTGGACTAGAGGAGAGTGAGCAGTTCTTC; CDR3 protein: CASTVLGLEESEQFF
clone size: once; J gene: TRBJ1-1; V gene: TRBV5-1; D gene: TRBD1; CDR3 DNA: TGCGCCAGCAGCTTGGCTGGACAGGGGAACACTGAAGCTTTCTTT; CDR3 protein: CASSLAGQGNTEAFF
clone size: -; J gene: TRBJ2-5; V gene: TRBV19; D gene: -; CDR3 DNA: TGTGCCAGTAGTATATCGGCAGCCTCCGGAGGAGAGACCCAGTACTTC; CDR3 protein: CASSISAASGGETQYF
clone size: -; J gene: TRBJ1-5; V gene: TRBV19; D gene: -; CDR3 DNA: TGTGCCAGTAGTGAGCAGGGTAATCAGCCCCAGCATTTT; CDR3 protein: CASSEQGNQPQHF
clone size: -; J gene: TRBJ2-4; V gene: TRBV4-3; D gene: -; CDR3 DNA: TGCGCCAGCAGCCAAGGTGGCAGGCGGGTGGACATTCAGTACTTC; CDR3 protein: CASSQGGRRVDIQYF
clone size: -; J gene: TRBJ1-2; V gene: TRBV3-1/TRBV3-2; D gene: -; CDR3 DNA: TGTGCCAGCAGCCAAGTTATGGGGCCACTAAACTATGGCTACACCTTC; CDR3 protein: CASSQVMGPLNYGYTF
clone size: -; J gene: TRBJ2-7; V gene: TRBV28; D gene: -; CDR3 DNA: TGTGCCAGCAGTTTATACGGAGGGGGGGCCTACGAGCAGTACTTC; CDR3 protein: CASSLYGGGAYEQYF
clone size: -; J gene: TRBJ1-1; V gene: TRBV7-9; D gene: TRBD1; CDR3 DNA: TGTGCCAGCAGCTTAAAGGGACAGGGGAAGAGGGACACTGAAGCTTTCTTT; CDR3 protein: CASSLKGQGKRDTEAFF
clone size: -; J gene: TRBJ1-1; V gene: TRBV7-9; D gene: TRBD1; CDR3 DNA: TGTGCCAGCAGCCGACAGGGTGGGTTGGCTTTCTTT; CDR3 protein: CASSRQGGLAFF
clone size: -; J gene: TRBJ1-1; V gene: TRBV7-2; D gene: -; CDR3 DNA: TGTGCCAGCAGCTTCGCAGGAAACACTGAAGCTTTCTTT; CDR3 protein: CASSFAGNTEAFF
clone size: -; J gene: TRBJ2-2; V gene: TRBV2; D gene: TRBD2; CDR3 DNA: TGTGCCAGCAAGCGGGAGGGAGGGCACACCGGGGAGCTGTTTTTT; CDR3 protein: CASKREGGHTGELFF
clone size: -; J gene: TRBJ2-1; V gene: TRBV29-1; D gene: TRBD2; CDR3 DNA: TGCAGCGTTGAAGATCTAGCGGATACGGGAAATGAGCAGTTCTTC; CDR3 protein: CSVEDLADTGNEQFF
clone size: -; J gene: TRBJ2-5; V gene: TRBV11-2; D gene: TRBD1; CDR3 DNA: TGTGCCAGCAGCCCGTATACAGGGGCGGGAGAGACCCAGTACTTC; CDR3 protein: CASSPYTGAGETQYF
clone size: -; J gene: TRBJ1-1; V gene: TRBV7-8; D gene: -; CDR3 DNA: TGTGCCAGCAGCTTGAGTTTGAACACTGAAGCTTTCTTT; CDR3 protein: CASSLSLNTEAFF